The 19 T cell receptor beta chains below all came from one sample that was sequenced in a study of T-cell reconstitution after alpha-beta-depleted transplantation in children. Preparation of the TCRbeta library was carried out with unique molecular identifiers. Each CDR3 protein gets one entry after TCRdb re-called the PCR reads with MiXCR. Here the sample spans fewer than 550,000 distinct CDR3 sequences, 11% being singletons. Sequenced here: PBMCs from the stem cell graft donor, sampled from the stem cell graft. All receptors derive from a human donor who donated a stem cell graft to a child with acute myeloid leukemia.

This clonotype has only a few counts. The genes are TRBV5-1 and TRBJ2-5; TRBD2 agrees at 7 bases. The junction had 8 bases not matched to a gene; V was cut back by 2 bases and J by 4 bases. This CDR3 comprises 15 residues. Germline CDR1 and CDR2: SGHRS and YFSETQ. DNA for the CDR3: TGCGCCAGCAGCTTCCTAAAATCGGGGGGAGAGACCCAGTACTTC. Protein product: CASSFLKSGGETQYF.

V and J are TRBV11-3 and TRBJ2-3; 10 nucleotides align to TRBD2. The length of the CDR3 is 16 residues. Germline CDR1 is SGHNT and CDR2 is YENEEA. V shed 1 base, J shed 4 bases, and the junction held 5 bases outside the gene matches. CDR3 amino acids: CASSLGGSGRPDTQYF. The CDR3 bases are TGTGCCAGCAGCTTAGGCGGTAGCGGGAGGCCAGATACGCAGTATTTT.

This clonotype was picked up a small number of times. The chain has TRBV5-1 and TRBJ2-2, with no clear D. The CDR3 runs to 14 residues. Between the trimmed V and J ends, which lost 2 bases and 4 bases, there was a span of 9 bases. In germline, CDR1 is SGHRS, CDR2 YFSETQ. This chain's CDR3 is CASSFSRTTGELFF. As DNA, the CDR3 is TGCGCCAGCAGCTTCTCCAGAACCACCGGGGAGCTGTTTTTT.

This clonotype has just a few counts. The chain recombines TRBV6-2 or TRBV6-3 with TRBJ1-1; D remains unclear. Germline V gene lookup returns CDR1 MNHEY and CDR2 SVGEGT. Deletions cut 3 bases from V and 4 bases from J, with 12 bases between. The CDR3 length is 14 residues. The CDR3 reads CASSYSLRSTEAFF. The CDR3 region has the DNA TGTGCCAGCAGTTATTCCTTACGCTCCACTGAAGCTTTCTTT.

This clonotype was observed many times. This chain connects TRBV5-1 to TRBJ2-5, with 12 bases that match TRBD2. Trimming cost V 4 bases and J 1 base; bases outside gene matches: 5. This CDR3 spans 16 amino acids. CDR1 is SGHRS and CDR2 is YFSETQ in the germline V gene. CDR3 in amino acids: CASSGLAGRVQETQYF. The CDR3 bases are TGCGCCAGCAGCGGACTAGCGGGAAGAGTCCAAGAGACCCAGTACTTC.

This clonotype was counted a few times. DNA of the CDR3: TGTGCCTGGAATCGGGACAGGGGGTACGAGCAGTACGTC. Amino acid sequence: CAWNRDRGYEQYV. This chain uses TRBV30 with TRBJ2-7; 11 nucleotides agree with TRBD1. CDR3 size: 13 residues. Per germline, CDR1 GTSNPN and CDR2 SVGIG (reference sequence). V shed 4 bases and J 4 bases; nucleotides not matched to a gene: 3.

A few counts support this clonotype. The chain recombines TRBV11-2 with TRBJ2-1; no firm D call. CDR1 is SGHAT and CDR2 is FQNNGV in the germline V gene. This CDR3 has 15 residues. V gave up 0 bases and J gave up 1 base, with 7 bases separating them. The CDR3 protein is CASSLEEISYNEQFF. The CDR3 region has the DNA TGTGCCAGCAGCTTAGAAGAGATTTCCTACAATGAGCAGTTCTTC. Supplemented by reference TRBV11-2 and TRBJ2-1, the full variable domain reads EAGVAQSPRYKIIEKRQSVAFWCNPISGHATLYWYQQILGQGPKLLIQFQNNGVVDDSQLPKDRFSAERLKGVDSTLKIQPAKLEDSAVYLCASSLEEISYNEQFFGPGTRLTVL.

This clonotype was detected a few times. V usage is TRBV7-2 and J usage is TRBJ2-7, with 9 nucleotides matching TRBD1. The CDR3 contains 14 residues. CDR1 and CDR2 (germline): SGHTA, FQGNSA. The J segment lost 12 bases and the V segment lost 8 bases, leaving 17 bases of the junction unmatched. The chain's CDR3 is CASRTDRGVRRLYF. Written as DNA, the CDR3 is TGTGCCAGCCGTACGGACAGGGGCGTCCGACGGCTGTACTTC.

The chain carries TRBV20-1 and TRBJ2-5; 10 positions match TRBD1. V lost 7 bases and J lost 5; bases outside the gene matches: 13. Germline loops: CDR1 DFQATT, CDR2 SNEGSKA (reference sequence). The CDR3 sequence is 15 residues long. In DNA form, the CDR3 reads TGCAGTGGGCTCCCCGGGACAGGGGCCGGGGAGACCCAGTACTTC. It yields the protein CSGLPGTGAGETQYF.

This clonotype has ten or more counts. CDR3 DNA sequence: TGCGCCAGCAGCACCTCCGGGACAGGCTACAATGAGCAGTTCTTC. Translation gives CASSTSGTGYNEQFF. This chain joins TRBV5-1 and TRBJ2-1; 8 bases line up with TRBD1. Looked up from germline, CDR1 is SGHRS and CDR2 is YFSETQ. V was pared by 4 bases and J by 3 bases, with 6 bases of the junction left unmatched. This CDR3 region has 15 residues.

This clonotype has a handful of counts. The rearrangement uses TRBV20-1 and TRBJ1-1; possible D gene TRBD1, 6 bases. Germline CDR1 is DFQATT and CDR2 is SNEGSKA (reference sequence). V was pared by 3 bases and J by 4 bases, with 18 bases between. This CDR3 comprises 15 residues. CDR3 loop: CSARRGPHWSTEAFF. The CDR3 DNA follows: TGCAGTGCTAGGCGGGGGCCTCACTGGAGCACTGAAGCTTTCTTT.

This clonotype was observed a few times. V usage is TRBV7-2 and J usage is TRBJ1-6; tentatively, D is TRBD1 (5 bases). Germline CDR1 is SGHTA and CDR2 is FQGNSA. Trimming stripped 5 bases from V and 9 bases from J, with 11 bases between. The CDR3 has 13 amino acids. CDR3 region: CASSLGEFSPLHF. The CDR3 DNA follows: TGTGCCAGCAGCCTGGGGGAGTTTTCACCCCTCCACTTT.

Details on this clonotype: An end of the junction differs from the germline gene, which may be a read error. The V and J genes are TRBV2 and TRBJ2-5, with a possible D match to TRBD2 (7 bases). This CDR3 comprises 17 residues. The V gene's germline CDR1 is SNHLY and CDR2 FYNNEI. CDR3: CASSATGPPGGQETQYF. The CDR3 DNA reads TGTGCCAGCTCTGCTACAGGGCCACCGGGAGGCCAAGAGACCCAGTACTTT.

This clonotype was counted many times. This sequence joins TRBV4-1 and TRBJ1-5, with a weak D call TRBD1 (5 bases). Germline V gene data show CDR1 as MGHRA and CDR2 as YSYEKL. The CDR3 is 16 amino acids. The V and J ends lost 0 bases and 9 bases respectively, with 18 bases between them. The CDR3 DNA is TGCGCCAGCAGCCAAGATCGAGGGACCCCCGGGGGGCCCCAGCATTTT. This codes for CASSQDRGTPGGPQHF.

This clonotype was observed a handful of times. This sequence joins TRBV12-3 or TRBV12-4 and TRBJ1-4; D is perhaps TRBD1 (6 bases). This CDR3 region has 13 residues. The V end lost 3 bases, the J end lost 8 bases, and 10 bases lay between the germline ends. The CDR3 nucleotides are TGTGCCAGCAGTTTCAACAGGGCCGAAAAACTGTTTTTT. As protein: CASSFNRAEKLFF.

This clonotype was counted at least ten times. This chain links TRBV18 with TRBJ2-5, with TRBD2 matching 8 bases. V was clipped by 5 bases and J by 6 bases; unmatched bases: 20. Germline V gene sequence: CDR1 KGHSH, CDR2 LQKENI. CDR3 length: 18 amino acids. CDR3 sequence: CASSLRIFGGRPGKTQYF. CDR3 DNA sequence: TGTGCCAGCTCATTGAGGATTTTCGGCGGGAGGCCCGGGAAGACCCAGTACTTC.

The chain is built from TRBV6-1 and TRBJ2-6, with a tentative D call TRBD1 (6 bases). The CDR3 covers 17 residues. Trimming stripped 8 bases from V and 0 bases from J, with 17 bases between. Germline V lookup: CDR1 MNHNS, CDR2 SASEGT. CDR3 residues: CASAPQGQNSGANVLTF. Written as DNA, the CDR3 is TGTGCCAGCGCTCCCCAGGGGCAAAACTCTGGGGCCAACGTCCTGACTTTC.

The chain is built from TRBV27 and TRBJ2-5; the D is unclear. Trimming removed 8 bases from V and 0 bases from J, with 10 bases in between. This CDR3 region has 13 residues. Germline CDR1 is MNHEY and CDR2 is SMNVEV (reference sequence). The CDR3 protein is CASQRADQETQYF. In nucleotides, the CDR3 is TGTGCCAGCCAACGGGCGGACCAAGAGACCCAGTACTTC.

The chain combines TRBV3-1 with TRBJ2-2; D gene uncertain. Germline loops: CDR1 LGHDT, CDR2 YNNKEL (reference sequence). V gave up 4 bases and J gave up 9 bases, with 6 bases separating them. The CDR3 runs to 11 residues. CDR3 bases: TGTGCCAGCAGCCTCTTACGGGAGCTGTTTTTT. This gives the protein CASSLLRELFF.